The 20 T cell receptor beta chains in this list originate from one sample, sequenced in a study of cytomegalovirus exposure and HLA in healthy donors. The PCR had 60 Vbeta and 13 Jbeta primers. TCRdb's copy holds only in-frame clones and misses some; the assay was immunoSEQ multiplex PCR. Found here are more than 90,000 clones, 55% to 70% of them singletons; the top ten hold over 2%. Sequencing was carried out using PBMCs. The receptors shown here come from a woman younger than 45 in good health and CMV-seronegative.

This chain links TRBV6-5 with TRBJ1-6; possibly TRBD1 for D (5 bases). The V gene lost 6 bases and the J gene lost 7 bases, with 16 bases spanning the gap. The CDR3 covers 15 residues. Germline CDR1 and CDR2: MNHEY and SVGAGI. CDR3 sequence (DNA): TGTGCCAGCAGCCGCATCGACAAGGGGAATTCACCCCTCCACTTT. It specifies CASSRIDKGNSPLHF.

The CDR3 DNA reads as TGTGCCAGCAGCTTGAGGGCCAGGGGGCTATCAGATACGCAGTATTTT. It yields the protein CASSLRARGLSDTQYF. This sequence joins TRBV5-6 and TRBJ2-3; 8 positions match TRBD1. The CDR3 has 16 residues. The germline CDR1 and CDR2 sequences are SGHDT and YYEEEE. V was pared by 1 base and J by 4 bases, with 8 bases of the junction left unmatched.

The V gene is TRBV4-1, the J gene TRBJ2-2; 8 bases agree with TRBD2. The CDR3 length is 14 residues. V lost 4 bases, J lost 7 bases, and 5 bases stayed unmatched. CDR1 and CDR2 from the germline V gene are MGHRA and YSYEKL. The CDR3 DNA sequence: TGCGCCAGCAGCCGACCGGGGGGGGACGGGGAGCTGTTTTTT. Residues: CASSRPGGDGELFF.

This clone was counted only a few times. The chain recombines TRBV5-8 with TRBJ1-1; maybe TRBD1 (5 bases). Germline CDR1 SGHTS, CDR2 YDEGEE. V lost 3 bases to trimming and J lost 0 bases, with 9 bases between them. The CDR3 consists of 14 residues. The CDR3 spells CASSWGSLNTEAFF. CDR3 sequence (DNA): TGTGCCAGCAGCTGGGGCAGCTTGAACACTGAAGCTTTCTTT.

This chain uses TRBV19 with TRBJ1-5, with D perhaps matching TRBD1 (5 bases). Germline-derived CDR1 and CDR2 are LNHDA and SQIVND (reference sequence). The CDR3 totals 16 residues. The germline V and J ends were trimmed by 4 bases and 6 bases, with 19 bases remaining between them. The CDR3 protein is CASSTQRQLSAQPQHF. The CDR3 region has the DNA TGTGCCAGTAGTACCCAAAGACAGCTTAGTGCTCAGCCCCAGCATTTT. Based on the CDR3 plus reference TRBV19 and TRBJ1-5, the full variable domain is DGGITQSPKYLFRKEGQNVTLSCEQNLNHDAMYWYRQDPGQGLRLIYYSQIVNDFQKGDIAEGYSVSREKKESFPLTVTSAQKNPTAFYLCASSTQRQLSAQPQHFGDGTRLSIL.

The sample holds a few counts of this clone. The V call is TRBV7-9, the J call TRBJ2-2; 8 bases agree with TRBD2. V was clipped by 3 bases and J by 2 bases; unmatched bases: 2. Germline V lookup: CDR1 SEHNR, CDR2 FQNEAQ (reference sequence). There are 15 residues in the CDR3. CDR3 sequence: CASSFSGSNTGELFF. The CDR3 region has the DNA TGTGCCAGCAGCTTCAGCGGGAGTAACACCGGGGAGCTGTTTTTT.

This clone was seen more than once but under ten times. The V and J genes are TRBV7-2 and TRBJ2-7; 11 bases are shared with TRBD2. Unmatched junction bases numbered 4, after V lost 6 bases and J lost 0 bases. The CDR3 sequence is 15 residues long. Germline lookup yields CDR1 SGHTA and CDR2 FQGNSA. This CDR3 is CASRPTSGSSYEQYF. The CDR3 region has the DNA TGTGCCAGCAGACCAACTAGCGGGAGCTCCTACGAGCAGTACTTC.

V usage is TRBV9 and J usage is TRBJ1-4; unclear D gene. Deletions cut 0 bases from V and 3 bases from J, with 6 bases between. Germline values: CDR1 SGDLS, CDR2 YYNGEE. The CDR3 loop spans 14 amino acids. The CDR3 sequence is CASSVGLANEKLFF. CDR3 bases: TGTGCCAGCAGCGTAGGACTCGCTAATGAAAAACTGTTTTTT. Filled out from reference TRBV9 and TRBJ1-4, the complete variable domain reads DSGVTQTPKHLITATGQRVTLRCSPRSGDLSVYWYQQSLDQGLQFLIQYYNGEERAKGNILERFSAQQFPDLHSELNLSSLELGDSALYFCASSVGLANEKLFFGSGTQLSVL.

This chain joins TRBV7-9 and TRBJ1-5; the match to TRBD1 covers 8 bases. Germline V gene data show CDR1 as SEHNR and CDR2 as FQNEAQ (reference sequence). After removal of 5 bases from V and 8 bases from J, the junction contained 8 bases not matched to a gene. This CDR3 has 14 amino acids. In DNA form, the CDR3 reads TGTGCCAGCAGCCAGACAGGGGTAGGGGAGCCCCAGCATTTT. Its protein is CASSQTGVGEPQHF. Full variable domain (missing parts from reference TRBV7-9 and TRBJ1-5): DTGVSQNPRHKITKRGQNVTFRCDPISEHNRLYWYRQTLGQGPEFLTYFQNEAQLEKSRLLSDRFSAERPKGSFSTLEIQRTEQGDSAMYLCASSQTGVGEPQHFGDGTRLSIL.

This clone occurred a few times. The V gene is TRBV5-6, the J gene TRBJ1-2, with a possible D match to TRBD1 (5 bases). From germline, CDR1 is SGHDT and CDR2 YYEEEE. V lost 0 bases and J lost 0, with 6 bases in between. The CDR3 is made up of 14 amino acids. This CDR3 is CASSLAGTNYGYTF. CDR3 DNA sequence: TGTGCCAGCAGCTTGGCAGGGACTAACTATGGCTACACCTTC.

V is TRBV6-6 and J is TRBJ1-5, with TRBD1 identical over 10 bases. This CDR3 has 15 residues. CDR1 and CDR2 (germline): MNHNY, SVGAGI (reference sequence). The junction had 5 bases not matched to a gene; V was cut back by 6 bases and J by 3 bases. CDR3 in amino acids: CASSLGQGFNQPQHF. The CDR3 nucleotides read TGTGCCAGCAGCCTGGGACAGGGGTTCAATCAGCCCCAGCATTTT.

The V gene is TRBV11-3, the J gene TRBJ2-1; perhaps TRBD2 as D (6 bases). Germline V gene lookup returns CDR1 SGHNT and CDR2 YENEEA. Deletions cut 5 bases from V and 6 bases from J, with 17 bases between. This CDR3 region has 15 residues. The CDR3 nucleotides are TGTGCCAGCAGCCGAGGCTCGGAGGGCCGCAATGAGCAGTTCTTC. Encoded protein: CASSRGSEGRNEQFF.

J is TRBJ2-7 and V is TRBV10-1; 7 bases line up with TRBD1. Germline V gene data show CDR1 as WNHNN and CDR2 as SYGVQD (reference sequence). The junction had 5 bases not matched to a gene; V was cut back by 7 bases and J by 2 bases. CDR3 size: 13 residues. Written as DNA, the CDR3 is TGCGCCAGCACCTTACAGGGGACCTACGAGCAGTACTTC. Translation gives CASTLQGTYEQYF.

This chain connects TRBV9 to TRBJ2-7; 14 nucleotides line up with TRBD2. Per the germline V gene, CDR1 is SGDLS and CDR2 is YYNGEE. Trimming cost V 3 bases and J 5 bases; bases outside gene matches: 4. The CDR3 runs 15 residues. The CDR3 region has the DNA TGTGCCAGCAGCGCCTTGGGACTAGCGGGAGACGAGCAGTACTTC. The encoded protein is CASSALGLAGDEQYF.

The chain carries TRBV28 and TRBJ1-2; D not certain. Trimming took 6 bases from V and 1 from J, leaving 12 bases between them. The germline CDR1 and CDR2 sequences are MDHEN and SYDVKM. The CDR3 covers 14 residues. The DNA for the CDR3 is TGTGCCAGCAGACCACGAACAGTTAACTATGGCTACACCTTC. Protein sequence: CASRPRTVNYGYTF.

As concerns this clone: The sample carries other DNA sequences with the same CDR3. V gene TRBV6-1 combines with J gene TRBJ1-1, with unresolved D. Germline CDR1 and CDR2: MNHNS and SASEGT. The germline V and J ends were trimmed by 1 base and 5 bases, with 8 bases remaining between them. The CDR3 loop spans 13 amino acids. The CDR3 reads CASSEGGLTEAFF. DNA for the CDR3: TGTGCCAGCAGTGAAGGAGGGTTGACTGAAGCTTTCTTT.

The chain carries TRBV13 and TRBJ2-1, with TRBD2 as a possible D gene (6 bases). Germline CDR1 is PRHDT and CDR2 is FYEKMQ (reference sequence). CDR3 length: 13 amino acids. The V gene lost 4 bases and the J gene lost 6 bases, with 10 bases spanning the gap. The CDR3 DNA is TGTGCCAGCAGCTCCCGGGACTCCAATGAGCAGTTCTTC. The encoded protein is CASSSRDSNEQFF.

The rearrangement links TRBV7-9 to TRBJ1-1, with TRBD1 matching 7 bases. With 4 bases clipped from V and 4 bases from J, the junction kept 9 bases outside the gene matches. This CDR3 is built from 15 residues. Germline V gene lookup returns CDR1 SEHNR and CDR2 FQNEAQ (reference sequence). For the CDR3, the DNA is TGTGCCAGCAGCTCCTACAGGGGTAGGGGCACTGAAGCTTTCTTT. Translated, it gives CASSSYRGRGTEAFF.

The chain is built from TRBV10-3 and TRBJ2-3, with D unclear. In germline, CDR1 is ENHRY, CDR2 SYGVKD. CDR3 length: 13 residues. Trimming left V 0 bases short and J 4 bases short, with 5 bases between. CDR3 residues: CAISESTPDTQYF. DNA of the CDR3: TGTGCCATCAGTGAGTCGACACCAGATACGCAGTATTTT.

V gene TRBV9 combines with J gene TRBJ2-1; 11 nucleotides align to TRBD2. Trimming at V came to 6 bases and at J to 5 bases, leaving 4 bases not matched to a gene. The CDR3 contains 14 residues. CDR1 is SGDLS and CDR2 is YYNGEE in the germline V gene. This chain's CDR3 is CASKGTSGHNEQFF. The CDR3 coding sequence is TGTGCCAGCAAAGGGACTAGCGGACACAATGAGCAGTTCTTC.